In its sample, the clone carrying this T cell receptor (beta chain) was seen many times. Its target is not known. These data belong to a study of naive and memory T cell subsets. General observations from the study: The RNA method is potentially sensitive to activation and differentiation changes.

Whole blood, approximately 2.3 ml, came from adult healthy volunteers. The library had UMIs added by 3' ligation of an oligonucleotide to TCR cDNA. Blood and skin TCR RNA was reverse transcribed with alpha and beta constant primers. Four PCR rounds used nested alpha and beta constant region primers plus the SP2 primer. From the 5' RACE reads, TCRdb called clonotypes with MiXCR, one entry per CDR3 protein. This table holds roughly 26,000 distinct CDR3 sequences, 20% to 25% found once. The CDR3 is 12 residues long. V was clipped by 5 bases and J by 13 bases, with 15 bases between them. CDR1 KGHSH and CDR2 LQKENI come from the germline V gene.

The clonotype was recovered from a female donor in good health. The chain has TRBV18 and TRBJ2-1; either TRBD1 or TRBD2 may fit D (5 bases each). In nucleotides, the CDR3 is TGTGCCAGCTCAGGAAGTACGGGGCCTCAGTTCTTC. It yields the protein CASSGSTGPQFF.